Reported below is one T cell receptor (beta chain). Its antigen is not known. Sequencing was performed with immunoSEQ multiplex PCR; in TCRdb, only in-frame clones are kept and a portion is missing. The sample lists tens of thousands of clones, roughly 84% occurring once. The entry originates in a study of Tregs in tolerant kidney transplant recipients. Study-level findings and limits: Findings come from small patient numbers and require larger validation.

The material sequenced was CD4+ T cells from blood. The receptor was isolated from a human donor in good health.

DNA for the CDR3: TGCAGCGTTGAGAAGGGAACAGCTGGAAACACCATATATTTT. Protein: CSVEKGTAGNTIYF. The chain employs TRBV29-1 and TRBJ1-3; D is uncertain. The CDR3 spans 14 residues. V shed 3 bases and J shed 2 bases, with 11 bases lying between them. Germline values: CDR1 SQVTM, CDR2 ANQGSEA.